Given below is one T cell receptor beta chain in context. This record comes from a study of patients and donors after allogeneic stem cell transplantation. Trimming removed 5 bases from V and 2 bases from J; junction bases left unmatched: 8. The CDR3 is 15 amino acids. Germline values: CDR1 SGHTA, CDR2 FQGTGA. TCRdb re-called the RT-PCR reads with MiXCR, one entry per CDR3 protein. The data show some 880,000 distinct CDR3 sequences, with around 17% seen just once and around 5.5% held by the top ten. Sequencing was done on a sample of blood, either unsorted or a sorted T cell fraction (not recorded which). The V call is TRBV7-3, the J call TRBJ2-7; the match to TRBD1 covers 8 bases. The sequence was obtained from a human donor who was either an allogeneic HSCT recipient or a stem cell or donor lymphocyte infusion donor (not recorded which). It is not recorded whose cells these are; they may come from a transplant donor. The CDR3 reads CASSLQGVPPYEQYF. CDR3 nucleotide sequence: TGTGCCAGCAGCCTACAGGGGGTTCCACCCTACGAGCAGTACTTC. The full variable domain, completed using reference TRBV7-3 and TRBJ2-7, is GAGVSQTPSNKVTEKGKYVELRCDPISGHTALYWYRQSLGQGPEFLIYFQGTGAADDSGLPNDRFFAVRPEGSVSTLKIQRTERGDSAVYLCASSLQGVPPYEQYFGPGTRLTVT.